This TCR beta chain was observed in a study of T cell responses to AZD1222 COVID-19 vaccine. Study results and limitations: A mostly white British donor set with more females was recruited, and clonal diversity was possibly underestimated. Spike-specific TCRs gained breadth and depth after people received two AZD1222 doses.

TCRdb's copy holds only in-frame clones and misses some; the assay was immunoSEQ multiplex PCR. The sample spans about 140,000 clones; the ten largest clones claim about 2%. On this clone: Its antigen is not known.

Germline V lookup: CDR1 MDHEN, CDR2 SYDVKM. The CDR3 has 15 residues. V was pared by 3 bases and J by 4 bases, with 15 bases between. The sequence was obtained from an adult in good health. This sequence joins TRBV28 and TRBJ1-2; possibly TRBD1 for D (5 bases). The sequenced sample was peripheral blood. The CDR3 DNA is TGTGCCAGCAGTTTTCCAGGGATGAGGCCCTATGGCTACACCTTC. Its translation: CASSFPGMRPYGYTF.